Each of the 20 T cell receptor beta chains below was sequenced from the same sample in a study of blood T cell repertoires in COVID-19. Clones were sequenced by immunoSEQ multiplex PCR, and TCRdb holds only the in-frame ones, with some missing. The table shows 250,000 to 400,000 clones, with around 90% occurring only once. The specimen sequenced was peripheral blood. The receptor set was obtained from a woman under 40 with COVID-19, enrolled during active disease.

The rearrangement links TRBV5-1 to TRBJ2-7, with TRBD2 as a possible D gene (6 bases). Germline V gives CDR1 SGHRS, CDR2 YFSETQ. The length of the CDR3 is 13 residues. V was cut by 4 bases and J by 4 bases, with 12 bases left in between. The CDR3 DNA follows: TGCGCCAGCAGCGGAGGGGAAACATACGAGCAGTACTTC. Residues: CASSGGETYEQYF.

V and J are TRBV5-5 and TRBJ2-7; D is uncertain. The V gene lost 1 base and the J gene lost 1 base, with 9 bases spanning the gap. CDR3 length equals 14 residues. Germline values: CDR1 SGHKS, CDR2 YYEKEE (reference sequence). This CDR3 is CASSLNPGSYEQYF. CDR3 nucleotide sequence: TGTGCCAGCAGCTTGAATCCGGGTTCCTACGAGCAGTACTTC.

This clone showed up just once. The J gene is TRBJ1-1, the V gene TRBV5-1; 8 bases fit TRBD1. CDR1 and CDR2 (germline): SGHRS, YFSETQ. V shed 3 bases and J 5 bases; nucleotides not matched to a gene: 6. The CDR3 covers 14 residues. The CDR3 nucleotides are TGCGCCAGCAGCTACGGACAGGGACGGACTGAAGCTTTCTTT. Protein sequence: CASSYGQGRTEAFF.

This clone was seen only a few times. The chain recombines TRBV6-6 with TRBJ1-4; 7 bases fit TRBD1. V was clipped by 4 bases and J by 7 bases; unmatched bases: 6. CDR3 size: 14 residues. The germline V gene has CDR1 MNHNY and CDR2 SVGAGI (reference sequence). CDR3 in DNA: TGTGCCAGCAGTTCACAGGGGTTAGGTGAAAAACTGTTTTTT. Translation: CASSSQGLGEKLFF.

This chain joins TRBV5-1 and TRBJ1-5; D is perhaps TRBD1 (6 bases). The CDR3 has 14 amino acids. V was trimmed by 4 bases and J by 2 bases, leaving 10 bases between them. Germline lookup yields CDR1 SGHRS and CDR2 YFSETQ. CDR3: CASSPAGGNQPQHF. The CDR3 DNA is TGCGCCAGCAGCCCGGCAGGGGGCAATCAGCCCCAGCATTTT.

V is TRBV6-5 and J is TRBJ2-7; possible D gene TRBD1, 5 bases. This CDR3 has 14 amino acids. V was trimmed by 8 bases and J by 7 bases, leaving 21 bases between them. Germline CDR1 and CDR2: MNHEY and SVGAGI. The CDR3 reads CASARQWDNGEQYF. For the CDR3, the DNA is TGTGCCAGCGCAAGACAGTGGGATAATGGGGAGCAGTACTTC.

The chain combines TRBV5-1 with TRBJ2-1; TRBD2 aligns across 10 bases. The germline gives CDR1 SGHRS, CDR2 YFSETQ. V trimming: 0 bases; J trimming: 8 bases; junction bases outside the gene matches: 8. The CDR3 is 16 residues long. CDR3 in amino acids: CASSLVSSGSIYEQFF. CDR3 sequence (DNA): TGCGCCAGCAGCTTGGTGTCTAGCGGGAGTATCTATGAGCAGTTCTTC.

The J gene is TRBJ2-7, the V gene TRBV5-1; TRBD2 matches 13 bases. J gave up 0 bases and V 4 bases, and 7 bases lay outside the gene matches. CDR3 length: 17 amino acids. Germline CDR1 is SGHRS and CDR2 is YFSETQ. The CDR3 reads CASSLETSGRYSYEQYF. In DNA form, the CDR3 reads TGCGCCAGCAGCCTCGAGACTAGCGGGAGGTACTCCTACGAGCAGTACTTC. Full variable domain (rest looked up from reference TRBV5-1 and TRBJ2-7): KAGVTQTPRYLIKTRGQQVTLSCSPISGHRSVSWYQQTPGQGLQFLFEYFSETQRNKGNFPGRFSGRQFSNSRSEMNVSTLELGDSALYLCASSLETSGRYSYEQYFGPGTRLTVT.

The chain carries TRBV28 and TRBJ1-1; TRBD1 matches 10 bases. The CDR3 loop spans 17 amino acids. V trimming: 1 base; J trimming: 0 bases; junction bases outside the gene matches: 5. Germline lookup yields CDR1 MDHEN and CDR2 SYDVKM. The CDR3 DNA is TGTGCCAGCAGTTTATCAAGGGACAGGGGACTGAACACTGAAGCTTTCTTT. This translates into CASSLSRDRGLNTEAFF.

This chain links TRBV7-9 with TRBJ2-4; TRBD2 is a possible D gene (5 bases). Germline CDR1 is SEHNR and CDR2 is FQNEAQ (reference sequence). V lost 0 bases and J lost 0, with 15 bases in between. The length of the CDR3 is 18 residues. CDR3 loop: CASSLARTVNQAKNIQYF. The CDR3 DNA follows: TGTGCCAGCAGCTTAGCCCGGACTGTTAACCAAGCCAAAAACATTCAGTACTTC.

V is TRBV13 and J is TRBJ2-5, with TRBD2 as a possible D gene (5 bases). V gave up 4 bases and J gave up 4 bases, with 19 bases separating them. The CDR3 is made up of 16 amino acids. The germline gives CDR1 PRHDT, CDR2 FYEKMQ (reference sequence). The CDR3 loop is CASSSSPGIKVETQYF. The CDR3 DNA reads TGTGCCAGCAGCTCTTCCCCCGGGATCAAAGTAGAGACCCAGTACTTC.

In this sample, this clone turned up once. The CDR3 loop reads CASSPPGAGTIEAFF. The CDR3 DNA sequence: TGTGCCAGCTCACCACCAGGTGCAGGCACGATTGAAGCTTTCTTT. The chain couples TRBV18 to TRBJ1-1; D unresolved. CDR1 and CDR2 from the germline V gene are KGHSH and LQKENI. The CDR3 is 15 residues long. Trimming stripped 0 bases from V and 7 bases from J, with 15 bases between.

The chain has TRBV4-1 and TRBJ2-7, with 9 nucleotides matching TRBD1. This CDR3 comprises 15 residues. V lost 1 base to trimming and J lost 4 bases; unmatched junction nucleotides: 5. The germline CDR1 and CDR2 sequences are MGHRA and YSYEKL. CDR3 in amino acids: CASSQGQGVSYEQYF. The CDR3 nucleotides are TGCGCCAGCAGCCAAGGACAGGGGGTTTCTTACGAGCAGTACTTC.

CDR3 nucleotides: TGTGCCAGCAGCGCCGGGGGTTCGGGATACACTGAAGCTTTCTTT. Its translation is CASSAGGSGYTEAFF. The chain couples TRBV5-5 to TRBJ1-1, with TRBD1 as a possible D gene (5 bases). The CDR3 extends over 15 amino acids. Per germline, CDR1 SGHKS and CDR2 YYEKEE (reference sequence). Between the trimmed V and J ends, which lost 4 bases and 3 bases, there was a span of 16 bases.

CDR3 sequence (DNA): TGTGCCTGGAGTCCTATTCGGGGGTTCTATGGCTACACCTTC. Translation gives CAWSPIRGFYGYTF. The chain employs TRBV30 and TRBJ1-2; maybe TRBD1 (5 bases). With 2 bases removed from V and 4 bases from J, the gap between germline ends came to 14 bases. CDR3 length: 14 residues. Per the germline V gene, CDR1 is GTSNPN and CDR2 is SVGIG (reference sequence).

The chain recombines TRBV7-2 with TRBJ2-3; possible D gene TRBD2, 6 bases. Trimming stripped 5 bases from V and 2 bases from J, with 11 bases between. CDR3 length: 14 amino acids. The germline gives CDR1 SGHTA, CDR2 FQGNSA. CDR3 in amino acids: CASSGSGATDTQYF. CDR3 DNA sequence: TGTGCCAGCAGCGGGTCGGGAGCCACAGATACGCAGTATTTT.

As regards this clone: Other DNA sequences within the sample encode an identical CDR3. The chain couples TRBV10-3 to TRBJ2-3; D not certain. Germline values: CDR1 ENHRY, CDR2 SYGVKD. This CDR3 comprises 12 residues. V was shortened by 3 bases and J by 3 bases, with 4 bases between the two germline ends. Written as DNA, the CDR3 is TGTGCCATCAGTGACGGGACAGATACGCAGTATTTT. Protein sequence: CAISDGTDTQYF.

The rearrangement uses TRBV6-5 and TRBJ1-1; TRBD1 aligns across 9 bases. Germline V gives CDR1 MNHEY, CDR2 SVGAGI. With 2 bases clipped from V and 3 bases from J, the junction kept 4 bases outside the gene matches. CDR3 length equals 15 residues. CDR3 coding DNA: TGTGCCAGCAGTTACCCGACAGGGGGAGACACTGAAGCTTTCTTT. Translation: CASSYPTGGDTEAFF.

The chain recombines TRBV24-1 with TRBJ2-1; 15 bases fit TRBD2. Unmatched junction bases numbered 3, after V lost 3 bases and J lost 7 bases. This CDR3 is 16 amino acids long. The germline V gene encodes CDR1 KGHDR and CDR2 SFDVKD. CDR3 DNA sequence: TGTGCCACCAGTGATGGGGGACTAGCGGGAGGTAATGAGCAGTTCTTC. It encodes CATSDGGLAGGNEQFF.

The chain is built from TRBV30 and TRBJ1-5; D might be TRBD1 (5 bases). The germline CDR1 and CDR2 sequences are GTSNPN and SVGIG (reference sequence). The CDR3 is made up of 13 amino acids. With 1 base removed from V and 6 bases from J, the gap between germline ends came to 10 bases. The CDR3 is CAWSGGGGQPQHF. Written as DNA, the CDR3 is TGTGCCTGGAGTGGTGGGGGGGGTCAGCCCCAGCATTTT.